This TCR beta chain originates from a study of shared clonotypes between healthy human individuals. Study-level information: Donors were a couple of women and a few men aged 18 to 49.

Assay: immunoSEQ multiplex PCR; the TCRdb copy retains only in-frame clones and omits some. This sample has under 2,500,000 clones, with approximately 95% found just once. CDR3 size: 16 residues. Germline V gene lookup returns CDR1 SGHVS and CDR2 FNYEAQ. Trimming stripped 5 bases from V and 4 bases from J, with 18 bases between. The sequence was collected from a young man in good health. This sequence joins TRBV7-6 and TRBJ1-5; D is unclear. Sequenced sample: naive CD4+ T cells sorted from blood. The subset is: CD45RA+ positively selected. CDR3 region: CASSPIAQVPNQPQHF. The CDR3 nucleotides are TGTGCCAGCAGCCCGATTGCGCAGGTTCCAAATCAGCCCCAGCATTTT.